This TCR beta chain was identified during a study of cytomegalovirus exposure and HLA in healthy donors (dated by TCRdb to 2016 to 2017). About the full investigation: According to an earlier analysis of around 600 of the donors, 150 million to 200 million T cells yielded 100 million or so unique TCR beta sequences and less than 300 Gb of sequence data. Among the approximately 400 genotyped donors, approximately 77% belonged to the genetic ancestry cluster associated with self-reported Caucasian donors. Using immunosequencing, the study profiled T cell repertoires from 666 subjects and related those repertoires to cytomegalovirus serostatus. HLA typing included class I and class II loci at four-digit resolution. The study aimed to test whether cataloging public T cell receptors could reveal signatures of past pathogen exposure. In a later genetic analysis, genome-wide SNP genotypes for about three fifths of the 666 donors were used, and that subset was treated as a discovery cohort. To decide whether each TCR beta V gene segment behaved as functional or pseudogenic, an earlier analysis of approximately 600 of the donors relied on high-throughput TCR beta sequencing. All discovery cohort repertoires had been generated using a single sequencing platform. Across approximately 400 genotyped donors of the cohort, an average of about 250,000 unique TCR beta nucleotide sequences per donor were sequenced, and roughly a sixth of those sequences were non-productive. Alongside the repertoire data, information on donor age, sex, ethnicity and CMV serostatus was compiled. The study combined high-throughput TCR immunosequencing, statistical association of individual TCRs with disease status, and machine learning to predict cytomegalovirus infection status. Rather than drawing on any new phenotypic data, the later analysis identified candidate immune exposures from TCR beta sequences and the way those sequences occurred across donors. A later analysis re-analyzed previously published TCR beta repertoires from 650 to 800 donors and added high-resolution HLA genotyping to study TCR occurrence patterns. Along with the approximately 650-subject first cohort, a separate validation cohort of 120 different subjects was used. Typing coverage differed by locus: A, B, C, DRB1 and DQB1 were typed in roughly 620-630 donors, DQA1 in about 550, DPA1 in approximately 600, and DPB1 in roughly 450. An early release that covered about 600 HLA-typed donors contained about 300 gigabases of sequencing data and tens of millions of unique TCR sequences. A few DR-DQ haplotypes were handled as single units for association and clustering because linkage in the cohort was strong. Paper-wide results and their limitations: In the study, around 150 TCR beta chains were listed as associated with cytomegalovirus. Strong co-occurrence of HLA alleles, especially DR and DQ, made assigning TCR associations to individual alleles difficult. Linkage disequilibrium might explain the correlated functional status among segregating V segments, but an unknown experimental factor could not be excluded. A later analysis associated 16,951 TCR beta sequences with specific HLA alleles at a false discovery rate of 0.05. Immune exposure information for the cohort was limited to CMV serostatus. Only TCR beta chains were sequenced in this cohort, and the absence of alpha or paired-chain data limited detectable features. A further reported finding was that TCR beta sequences accurately predicted the HLA-A and HLA-B alleles for most subjects in the first cohort. A later genetic analysis reported fewer N-insertions in productive TCRs among donors in an Asian-associated ancestry cluster than the 666-donor mean. According to a later analysis, most CMV-associated TCR beta chains appeared to be HLA-restricted, and the HLA associations seemed to be driven largely by CMV exposure. In both the original and validation cohorts, the classifier was reported to diagnose cytomegalovirus status with high specificity and sensitivity. A cluster of highly shared sequence variants was judged likely to represent a technical artifact of the sequencing pipeline. It was suggested by the authors that the approach could potentially be generalized to other disease states and immunological phenotypes. According to a later analysis, TCR association rates differed among HLA loci, with DRB1 alleles showing the most associated TCRs and HLA-C alleles showing the fewest. In vitro tests confirmed that a few of the cytomegalovirus-associated TCR beta chains recognize cytomegalovirus antigens. V-gene and J-gene trimming of TCR beta chains was associated with a missense DCLRE1C variant in a later genetic analysis, and the association was replicated in an independent cohort. In a later analysis, HLA-associated TCR beta chains showed more clonal expansion and lower generation probabilities than non-associated chains that were equally common. The presence/absence analyses assumed that sequencing depth was roughly uniform across donors, and that assumption may not be true. Most TCR sequences were observed very rarely across donors, whereas some public TCRs were present in many individuals. Broadly in line with IMGT annotations, most TCR beta V segments showed up in productive rearrangements about 87% or about 30% of the time in an earlier analysis of roughly 590 of the donors. Because HLA typing was missing for some donors at each locus, association tests included only the typed subset. The earlier analysis of 587 of the donors excluded some 15 rarely observed V segments, including chromosome 9 orphons, because counts were too low. Because the 87-base-pair reads could not distinguish some IMGT-functional V segments, including TRBV6-2 and TRBV6-3, those segments were excluded. In a later analysis, several top co-occurrence clusters were reported to appear linked to parvovirus B19, influenza, CMV and Epstein-Barr virus.

CDR1 and CDR2 are read off the germline V gene as SNHLY and FYNNEI. V was cut back by 10 bases and J by 4 bases, leaving a gap of 20 bases between them. The CDR3 numbers 14 residues from cysteine through phenylalanine. Of all the DNA, just the CDR3 is kept, 42 bases in frame from base 1. Comments on this clone: Its antigen is currently not known. Base qualities were left out, and no much larger clone turns up one base away.

The library was built by means of the immunoSEQ multiplex PCR assay. For the multiplex PCR, a mixture combining 60 forward primers for TCR Vbeta segments and 13 reverse primers for TCR Jbeta segments was used. A multiplex PCR assay on genomic DNA amplified the CDR3 region of rearranged TCR beta genes. On the Illumina HiSeq System, the amplified TCR beta libraries were sequenced as 87-base-pair reads. Regarding the original processing steps: A later analysis tallied tens of millions of unique TCR beta chains across the 650 to 750 repertoires, and approximately 12 million of those chains were shared by two or more donors. A nearest-neighbor algorithm error-corrected the raw reads and collapsed the reads into unique sequences, merging closely related sequences to remove PCR and sequencing errors. Alignment of CDR3 sequences to IMGT reference sequences was used to assign V, D and J gene segments. For a sequence to be retained, at least a six-nucleotide match to both a V gene segment and a J gene segment was required. Rearrangements were classified as productive when the CDR3 lacked stop codons and remained in frame with V and J, and all other rearrangements were classified as non-productive. Following IMGT convention, CDR3 was defined as the stretch from the second conserved V-encoded cysteine up to the conserved J-encoded phenylalanine. The earlier analysis of some 600 of the donors excluded sequences that lacked an unambiguous match to a single V gene segment. In an earlier analysis of approximately 590 of the donors, a V segment was called functional when productive rearrangements were above 56.7%, and segregating when the standard deviation between donors exceeded 5%. To diagnose cytomegalovirus status from the catalog of TCR beta chain sequences, a statistical classification framework was built. V and J gene assignment, in a later analysis, came from comparing TCR nucleotide sequences with IMGT/GENE-DB human TR gene sequences. In a later analysis, CDR3 sequences and most-parsimonious VDJ recombination scenarios were assigned using the TCRdist pipeline. In a later analysis, each TCR beta chain was defined by its CDR3 amino acid sequence together with its V-gene family, and reads without a unique V-gene family were excluded. A later analysis removed roughly 590 highly shared, low-generation-probability nucleotide sequences to deal with suspected cross-contamination and a sequencing artifact. In a later analysis, a clonal expansion index was calculated for each public chain from normalized within-repertoire ranks of inferred template counts. Generation probabilities in a later analysis came from a VDJ recombination model fitted to out-of-frame rearrangements, and those results were checked against IGoR. In a later analysis, hypergeometric tests were used to score TCR-TCR, TCR-HLA and TCR-CMV co-occurrence, with a repertoire-size bias correction applied to TCR pairs. False discovery rates were estimated in a later analysis by permuting HLA or CMV assignments 20 times. A later analysis grouped co-occurring TCRs with DBSCAN, adding TCRdist sequence similarity when clustering within HLA-allele-positive subsets. Repertoires with fewer than 30,000 or more than 120,000 public chains were left out of co-occurrence clustering, as were several repertoires with anomalous nucleotide sharing. TCRdb holds this immuneACCESS table with in-frame rearrangements only. Some clones are missing; in checked studies, unresolved V genes explain under half, and the rest has no known cause. From that table come the V and J calls and clone size; the DNA was used to work out D and trimming. The sample has approximately 86,000 clones on record, more than 70% of them singletons. The ten top clones hold 3% to 3.5% of the sample.

The cohort comprised under 700 healthy bone marrow donors. Cohort members were all nominally healthy when sampled, although unrecorded immune exposures were likely present. The donor tested CMV seronegative, placing the donor among the 350 to 400 seronegative members of the cohort. A peripheral blood sample was provided by each donor, and peripheral blood mononuclear cells were used for TCR beta sequencing. The Qiagen DNeasy Blood Extraction Kit was used to extract genomic DNA from the blood cell samples. This chain is built from TRBV2 and TRBJ2-7; the best D guess is TRBD1, with 6 bases matching. The material sequenced was PBMCs. The clonotype was recovered from a middle-aged man in good health and CMV-seronegative. The sequenced DNA is TGTGCCAACGTTGGACAGTCCGTAACGTACGAGCAGTACTTC. The encoded protein is CANVGQSVTYEQYF.